The 23 T cell receptor beta chains below were found in one sample sequenced in a study of CD8 T cells in ankylosing spondylitis. MiXCR, applied by TCRdb to the 5' RACE reads, yields one record per CDR3 protein. This table holds a few hundred thousand distinct CDR3 sequences, approximately 11% found once. The sequenced sample consisted of blood, either unsorted or a sorted T cell fraction (not recorded which). All receptors come from a male donor with ankylosing spondylitis or in good health (not recorded which).

In this sample, this clonotype turned up a few times. The chain has TRBV25-1 and TRBJ2-7; 10 nucleotides match TRBD1. There are 15 residues in the CDR3. The ends lost 5 bases at V and 5 bases at J; junction bases unmatched: 9. Per germline, CDR1 MGHDK and CDR2 SYGVNS. DNA for the CDR3: TGTGCCAGCAGTTCCGGGACAGGGGAGAGTAACGAGCAGTACTTC. This codes for CASSSGTGESNEQYF.

This clonotype has a count of ten or more. The chain combines TRBV12-3 or TRBV12-4 with TRBJ1-4; tentatively, D is TRBD1 (6 bases). This CDR3 comprises 13 residues. The V end was cut by 7 bases, the J end by 3 bases, with 9 bases between. CDR3 residues: CASKDSSNEKLFF. CDR3 DNA: TGTGCCAGCAAGGACAGCTCTAATGAAAAACTGTTTTTT.

There are a few counts of this clonotype. CDR3 loop: CASREQGSTTEAFF. The DNA of the CDR3 is TGTGCCAGCAGGGAACAGGGTTCGACCACTGAAGCTTTCTTT. The rearrangement joins TRBV6-1 to TRBJ1-1; D is possibly TRBD1 (6 bases). From germline, CDR1 is MNHNS and CDR2 SASEGT. This CDR3 is built from 14 residues. V lost 6 bases and J lost 4, with 15 bases in between.

This clonotype was picked up many times. The chain uses TRBV12-3 or TRBV12-4 and TRBJ1-2, with D unresolved. CDR3 length: 14 amino acids. Trimming left V 7 bases short and J 0 bases short, with 12 bases between. The CDR3 loop reads CASTADGANYGYTF. The CDR3 region has the DNA TGTGCCAGCACCGCCGACGGAGCTAACTATGGCTACACCTTC.

This clonotype was seen ten or more times. The CDR3 nucleotides are TGTGCCACCAGTGATGAGATAGATACGCAGTATTTT. This encodes CATSDEIDTQYF. The chain is built from TRBV24-1 and TRBJ2-3, with D uncertain. Germline V gives CDR1 KGHDR, CDR2 SFDVKD. This CDR3 comprises 12 residues. V lost 3 bases and J 5 bases, leaving 5 bases between the germline ends.

This clonotype appeared many times. The rearrangement joins TRBV6-4 to TRBJ2-1, with D possibly called TRBD1 or TRBD2 (5 bases each). The germline V gene encodes CDR1 MRHNA and CDR2 SNTAGT. V lost 3 bases, J lost 5 bases, and 17 bases lay in between. This CDR3 spans 16 amino acids. The CDR3 sequence is CASSEQAGGGHNEQFF. In nucleotides, the CDR3 is TGTGCCAGCAGTGAGCAGGCAGGTGGGGGTCACAATGAGCAGTTCTTC.

This clonotype came up many times. This chain links TRBV6-5 with TRBJ1-2; D is ambiguous. The CDR3 is 15 residues long. Germline V CDR1 and CDR2: MNHEY, SVGAGI. Deletions cut 2 bases from V and 2 bases from J, with 12 bases between. This CDR3 reads CASSYTGTTNYGYTF. In DNA, the CDR3 is TGTGCCAGCAGTTACACCGGCACGACCAACTATGGCTACACCTTC.

At least ten counts were recorded for this clonotype. The chain links TRBV5-1 to TRBJ2-7, with D uncertain. V was clipped by 4 bases and J by 2 bases, with 16 bases between them. CDR3 size: 15 residues. Germline CDR1 reads SGHRS; CDR2 reads YFSETQ. CDR3: CASSLGPPDAYEQYF. The DNA for the CDR3 is TGCGCCAGCAGCCTCGGGCCACCCGACGCCTACGAGCAGTACTTC.

This clonotype was observed many times. The chain is built from TRBV25-1 and TRBJ2-1; TRBD1 matches at 8 bases. This CDR3 region has 13 residues. In germline, CDR1 is MGHDK, CDR2 SYGVNS. The J segment lost 6 bases and the V segment lost 7 bases, leaving 5 bases of the junction unmatched. The CDR3 sequence is CASTKTGANEQFF. The CDR3 DNA is TGTGCCAGCACAAAGACAGGGGCCAATGAGCAGTTCTTC.

This clonotype was detected a few times. The CDR3: CASSQGLEIHYEQYF. DNA for the CDR3: TGTGCCAGCAGCCAAGGACTAGAAATTCACTACGAGCAGTACTTC. The V gene is TRBV4-2, the J gene TRBJ2-7; D perhaps matches TRBD2 (6 bases). CDR1 LGHNA and CDR2 YNFKEQ come from the germline V gene. The V gene lost 1 base and the J gene lost 3 bases, with 13 bases spanning the gap. CDR3 size: 15 residues.

This rearrangement joins TRBV28 to TRBJ2-2; D is unresolved. CDR3 length equals 18 residues. The V end lost 3 bases, the J end lost 0 bases, and 17 bases lay between the germline ends. Germline CDR1 reads MDHEN; CDR2 reads SYDVKM. DNA of the CDR3: TGTGCCAGCAGTTTTGTAGTGGCTTTGAGCCCGAACACCGGGGAGCTGTTTTTT. As protein: CASSFVVALSPNTGELFF.

This clonotype showed up many times. This chain joins TRBV14 and TRBJ2-3, with D unresolved. There are 14 residues in the CDR3. V was trimmed by 4 bases and J by 0 bases, leaving 8 bases between them. The V gene's germline CDR1 is SGHDN and CDR2 FVKESK. As DNA, the CDR3 is TGTGCCAGCAGCCCTACAAGTAGCACAGATACGCAGTATTTT. This gives the protein CASSPTSSTDTQYF.

This clonotype was counted many times. The V and J genes are TRBV20-1 and TRBJ2-1; D gene ambiguous. Trimming pared 0 bases from V and 5 bases from J, leaving 8 bases between. Germline V gene data show CDR1 as DFQATT and CDR2 as SNEGSKA (reference sequence). This CDR3 is 13 amino acids long. CDR3 sequence: CSARDPRDNEQFF. CDR3 nucleotides: TGCAGTGCTAGAGATCCTAGAGACAATGAGCAGTTCTTC.

This clonotype was picked up many times. V and J are TRBV7-6 and TRBJ2-3; no firm D call. The V end lost 8 bases, the J end lost 0 bases, and 12 bases lay between the germline ends. Germline V lookup: CDR1 SGHVS, CDR2 FNYEAQ. The CDR3 extends over 14 amino acids. CDR3 sequence: CASCRRSSTDTQYF. In DNA, the CDR3 is TGTGCCAGCTGCCGGAGAAGCAGCACAGATACGCAGTATTTT.

This clonotype occurred many times. J is TRBJ2-7 and V is TRBV5-1; 7 positions match TRBD2. This CDR3 contains 13 residues. With V trimmed by 4 bases and J by 2 bases, 3 bases remained unmatched. The V gene's germline CDR1 is SGHRS and CDR2 YFSETQ. Here the CDR3 DNA reads TGCGCCAGCAGCGGGGGGGTACCCTACGAGCAGTACTTC. Translated, it gives CASSGGVPYEQYF. The full variable domain, completed using reference TRBV5-1 and TRBJ2-7, is KAGVTQTPRYLIKTRGQQVTLSCSPISGHRSVSWYQQTPGQGLQFLFEYFSETQRNKGNFPGRFSGRQFSNSRSEMNVSTLELGDSALYLCASSGGVPYEQYFGPGTRLTVT.

The CDR3 DNA sequence: TGTGCCAGCAGCCGTCACTCCACCCCCTATGGCTACACCTTC. The encoded protein is CASSRHSTPYGYTF. V is TRBV7-2 and J is TRBJ1-2, with D hard to call. CDR1 and CDR2 from the germline V gene are SGHTA and FQGNSA. CDR3 length: 14 residues. Trimming left V 5 bases short and J 4 bases short, with 14 bases between.

Many counts were recorded for this clonotype. The rearrangement uses TRBV5-1 and TRBJ2-1; 8 positions agree with TRBD2. Germline lookup yields CDR1 SGHRS and CDR2 YFSETQ. This CDR3 has 14 residues. After removal of 2 bases from V and 8 bases from J, the junction contained 6 bases not matched to a gene. CDR3 DNA: TGCGCCAGCAGCTTCGGGGGGGGCCTTGATGAGCAGTTCTTC. It is translated as CASSFGGGLDEQFF.

This clonotype was detected ten times or more. Compared with germline, one end of the junction differs, possibly owing to a read error. This chain uses TRBV10-3 with TRBJ2-1, with TRBD1 matching 8 bases. Germline V gene lookup returns CDR1 ENHRY and CDR2 SYGVKD. The length of the CDR3 is 13 residues. CDR3: CATSQGASYEQFF. CDR3 coding DNA: TGTGCCACCAGTCAGGGGGCGAGCTATGAGCAGTTCTTC.

This clonotype was seen repeatedly, ten times or more. The chain has TRBV9 and TRBJ2-1; 8 bases match TRBD2. This CDR3 contains 17 residues. The V gene end was trimmed by 0 bases and the J gene end by 4 bases; junction bases not matched to a gene: 9. From germline, CDR1 is SGDLS and CDR2 YYNGEE. In nucleotides, the CDR3 is TGTGCCAGCAGCGTAGGACTTGGCGGGGGGAGGTACAATGAGCAGTTCTTC. This translates into CASSVGLGGGRYNEQFF.

This clonotype was picked up many times. The V gene is TRBV6-4, the J gene TRBJ2-3; 11 bases are shared with TRBD2. CDR3 length equals 15 residues. The ends lost 3 bases at V and 1 base at J; junction bases unmatched: 0. The germline CDR1 and CDR2 sequences are MRHNA and SNTAGT. This CDR3 is CASSETSGGTDTQYF. CDR3 in DNA: TGTGCCAGCAGTGAGACTAGCGGGGGCACAGATACGCAGTATTTT.

This clonotype was counted only a few times. The V gene is TRBV11-3, the J gene TRBJ2-1; no firm D call. Germline V CDR1 and CDR2: SGHNT, YENEEA. CDR3 length equals 11 residues. Trimming cost V 8 bases and J 5 bases, with 7 bases left between them. The CDR3 sequence: CASFFNNEQFF. CDR3 nucleotides: TGTGCCAGCTTCTTCAACAATGAGCAGTTCTTC.

This clonotype has a count of ten or more. V is TRBV12-3 or TRBV12-4 and J is TRBJ2-1, with 7 bases fitting TRBD2. CDR3 length: 13 amino acids. V shed 6 bases, J shed 5 bases, and the junction held 4 bases outside the gene matches. The CDR3 coding sequence is TGTGCCAGCAGCCGGGGACTAAACAATGAGCAGTTCTTC. This translates into CASSRGLNNEQFF.

This clonotype was observed a handful of times. The V and J genes are TRBV9 and TRBJ1-1, with 7 nucleotides matching TRBD1. This CDR3 is 13 amino acids long. Germline V gene data show CDR1 as SGDLS and CDR2 as YYNGEE. Germline trimming cut 3 bases from V and 6 bases from J; bases unmatched to any gene: 5. The CDR3 is CASSGQGVAEAFF. In DNA, the CDR3 is TGTGCCAGCAGCGGACAGGGAGTCGCTGAAGCTTTCTTT.